The TCR beta chain described here comes from a study of blood T cell repertoires in COVID-19. Study information: PBMCs, B-cell-depleted T cells, or T cells were the source of the cDNA or gDNA that made up the material.

CDR3 length equals 15 residues. The J segment lost 6 bases and the V segment lost 3 bases, leaving 8 bases of the junction unmatched. From germline, CDR1 is SGHNT and CDR2 YYREEE (reference sequence). This clone has a single count. Participant ages covered about 18 to 95 years across around 25 US areas. Original processing notes: It was from reference gene primer amplification that nucleated cell counts were estimated. The protocol was immunoSEQ multiplex PCR, while the TCRdb copy is restricted to in-frame clones and leaves out a portion. V and J calls plus clone size are reproduced from that table; the DNA served to infer D and trimming. The sample yields 210,000 or so clones, 65% to 90% seen once.

The chain uses TRBV5-4 and TRBJ1-4, with 7 bases lining up with TRBD1. The receptor was derived from a woman between 45 and 65 years old with acute COVID-19. Material for sequencing was PBMCs or T cells enriched from blood (not recorded which). CDR3 in DNA: TGTGCCAGCAGCTCGGGAAGGGGGCTGGATGAAAAACTGTTTTTT. It translates to CASSSGRGLDEKLFF.